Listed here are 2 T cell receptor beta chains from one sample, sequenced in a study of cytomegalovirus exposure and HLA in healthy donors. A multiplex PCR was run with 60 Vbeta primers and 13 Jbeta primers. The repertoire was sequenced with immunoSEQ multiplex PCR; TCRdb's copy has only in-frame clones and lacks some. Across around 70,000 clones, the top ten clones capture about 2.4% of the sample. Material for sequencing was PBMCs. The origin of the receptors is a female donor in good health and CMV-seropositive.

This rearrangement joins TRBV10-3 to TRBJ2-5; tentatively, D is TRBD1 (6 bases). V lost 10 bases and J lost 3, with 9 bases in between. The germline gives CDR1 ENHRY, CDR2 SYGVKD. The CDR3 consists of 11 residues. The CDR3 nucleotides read TGTGCCAGGACAGTTGAAGAGACCCAGTACTTC. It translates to CARTVEETQYF.

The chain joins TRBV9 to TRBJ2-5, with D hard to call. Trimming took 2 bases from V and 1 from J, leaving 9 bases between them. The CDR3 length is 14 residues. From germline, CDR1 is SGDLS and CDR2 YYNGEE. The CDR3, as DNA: TGTGCCAGCAGCGTCGGTGGGCTCCAAGAGACCCAGTACTTC. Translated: CASSVGGLQETQYF.